Following are 28 T cell receptor beta chains from one sample sequenced in a study of shared clonotypes between healthy human individuals. The table came from immunoSEQ multiplex PCR; TCRdb's copy has only in-frame clones and leaves some out. Counted here are hundreds of thousands of clones, 92% occurring once; the ten biggest clones make up approximately 24%. Naive CD8 cells lacked CD45RO and underwent positive selection for CCR7, leaving out terminally differentiated effector memory CD45RA+ cells. The sequenced sample was naive CD8+ T cells sorted from blood. The receptors here all came from a young man in good health.

On this clone: The sample has other DNA sequences that encode this CDR3 too. The gene calls are TRBV7-8 and TRBJ2-5; D call uncertain. CDR1 is SGHVS, CDR2 FQNEAQ, per germline. The CDR3 runs to 14 residues. V was shortened by 1 base and J by 2 bases, with 8 bases between the two germline ends. The CDR3 sequence is CASSLERVQETQYF. CDR3 coding DNA: TGTGCCAGCAGCTTAGAACGGGTACAAGAGACCCAGTACTTC. The whole variable domain, remainder taken from reference TRBV7-8 and TRBJ2-5, is GAGVSQSPRYKVAKRGQDVALRCDPISGHVSLFWYQQALGQGPEFLTYFQNEAQLDKSGLPSDRFFAERPEGSVSTLKIQRTQQEDSAVYLCASSLERVQETQYFGPGTRLLVL.

The chain has TRBV11-2 and TRBJ1-1; weak D call: TRBD1 (5 bases). Trimming removed 4 bases at V and 1 base at J, with 7 bases between. The CDR3 extends over 13 amino acids. The germline V gene has CDR1 SGHAT and CDR2 FQNNGV. The CDR3 region is CASSYGGNTEAFF. In nucleotides, the CDR3 is TGTGCCAGCAGCTATGGGGGGAACACTGAAGCTTTCTTT.

This clone was seen a single time. V is TRBV9 and J is TRBJ2-1, with D perhaps TRBD1 or TRBD2 (5 bases each). This CDR3 region has 17 residues. Germline V gene sequence: CDR1 SGDLS, CDR2 YYNGEE. Trimming cost V 0 bases and J 0 bases, with 13 bases left between them. The CDR3 DNA sequence: TGTGCCAGCAGCGTAGCTACGAGGGGCGGCTCCTACAATGAGCAGTTCTTC. This encodes CASSVATRGGSYNEQFF.

V usage is TRBV29-1 and J usage is TRBJ2-7; TRBD2 matches 14 bases. The V and J ends lost 6 bases and 0 bases, in that order; junction bases with no gene match: 4. In germline, CDR1 is SQVTM, CDR2 ANQGSEA. CDR3 size: 15 residues. The CDR3 loop is CSVKGTSGSSYEQYF. As DNA, the CDR3 is TGCAGCGTGAAAGGGACTAGCGGGAGCTCCTACGAGCAGTACTTC.

The chain joins TRBV27 to TRBJ2-7; 8 bases are a match to TRBD2. V gave up 5 bases and J gave up 4 bases; unmatched junction bases: 7. The CDR3 extends over 14 amino acids. The germline CDR1 and CDR2 sequences are MNHEY and SMNVEV (reference sequence). The CDR3 bases are TGTGCCAGCAGTCCGGGACTAGGAGAGTACGAGCAGTACTTC. The encoded protein is CASSPGLGEYEQYF.

As for this clone: The junction departs from germline at one end; a sequencing error may be responsible. The chain employs TRBV4-1 and TRBJ1-5, with 9 bases lining up with TRBD1. This CDR3 region has 16 residues. Germline V gene sequence: CDR1 MGHRA, CDR2 YSYEKL. The CDR3: CASSEEGQGNFQPQHF. CDR3 in DNA: TGCGCCAGCAGCGAAGAAGGACAGGGGAATTTTCAGCCCCAGCATTTT.

The table lists this clone with a count of one. The chain couples TRBV18 to TRBJ1-1; 9 nucleotides align to TRBD1. Germline CDR1 is KGHSH and CDR2 is LQKENI. The CDR3 length is 14 residues. The trim removed 4 bases at V and 4 bases at J, leaving 4 bases unmatched. The CDR3 DNA sequence: TGTGCCAGCTCACGGGACAGGGCGGGCACTGAAGCTTTCTTT. Encoded protein: CASSRDRAGTEAFF.

The chain combines TRBV6-1 with TRBJ2-3; D uncertain. The V and J ends lost 4 bases and 3 bases respectively, with 11 bases between them. Germline V lookup: CDR1 MNHNS, CDR2 SASEGT. CDR3 size: 14 residues. The CDR3 sequence is CASSAYSITDTQYF. CDR3 bases: TGTGCCAGCAGTGCATATTCTATAACAGATACGCAGTATTTT.

The chain recombines TRBV11-3 with TRBJ2-3; D is perhaps TRBD1 (5 bases). Trimming removed 4 bases from V and 6 bases from J, with 17 bases in between. Germline-derived CDR1 and CDR2 are SGHNT and YENEEA. The CDR3 extends over 15 amino acids. CDR3 nucleotides: TGTGCCAGCAGCTCACAAACTGGGGCCTGGGATACGCAGTATTTT. This gives the protein CASSSQTGAWDTQYF.

As DNA, the CDR3 is TGCGCCAGCAGCTTGGCAAAGGGGGGCAGGGAAACAGATACGCAGTATTTT. It is translated as CASSLAKGGRETDTQYF. This chain connects TRBV5-1 to TRBJ2-3; D possibly matches TRBD1 or TRBD2 (6 bases each). Germline CDR1 and CDR2: SGHRS and YFSETQ. Trimming pared 0 bases from V and 3 bases from J, leaving 17 bases between. The CDR3 totals 17 residues.

This chain joins TRBV29-1 and TRBJ2-6; D is possibly TRBD1 (6 bases). CDR3 size: 14 residues. Trimming took 6 bases from V and 4 from J, leaving 13 bases between them. In germline, CDR1 is SQVTM, CDR2 ANQGSEA. CDR3 DNA sequence: TGCAGCGTCCTTCGGACAGACGGGGCCAACGTCCTGACTTTC. The encoded protein is CSVLRTDGANVLTF.

The J gene is TRBJ2-1, the V gene TRBV9; 8 bases match TRBD2. This CDR3 comprises 14 residues. Per germline, CDR1 SGDLS and CDR2 YYNGEE. Germline trimming cut 6 bases from V and 4 bases from J; bases unmatched to any gene: 6. In nucleotides, the CDR3 is TGTGCCAGCAATAGGGCTAGCGGGTACAATGAGCAGTTCTTC. It encodes CASNRASGYNEQFF.

The rearrangement joins TRBV6-5 to TRBJ2-3; 10 bases agree with TRBD1. V trimming: 6 bases; J trimming: 3 bases; junction bases outside the gene matches: 3. CDR3 length: 14 residues. Germline CDR1 is MNHEY and CDR2 is SVGAGI. This CDR3 reads CASRRTGGTDTQYF. The CDR3 DNA follows: TGTGCCAGCAGGAGGACAGGGGGGACAGATACGCAGTATTTT.

This clone was seen once. This chain connects TRBV7-9 to TRBJ2-7; 7 nucleotides line up with TRBD1. CDR1 and CDR2 from the germline V gene are SEHNR and FQNEAQ (reference sequence). This CDR3 contains 14 residues. Trimming at V came to 3 bases and at J to 2 bases, leaving 4 bases not matched to a gene. The CDR3 is CASSFGTVTYEQYF. For the CDR3, the DNA is TGTGCCAGCAGCTTCGGGACAGTAACCTACGAGCAGTACTTC.

In its sample, this clone was seen once. This rearrangement joins TRBV29-1 to TRBJ1-3, with 8 bases identical to TRBD1. Trimming cost V 5 bases and J 2 bases; bases outside gene matches: 8. Germline V gene sequence: CDR1 SQVTM, CDR2 ANQGSEA. This CDR3 region has 15 residues. The chain's CDR3 is CSVWTRTGPGNTIYF. DNA for the CDR3: TGCAGCGTTTGGACGAGGACAGGGCCTGGAAACACCATATATTTT.

The V call is TRBV19, the J call TRBJ2-1, with 8 bases identical to TRBD1. V was clipped by 4 bases and J by 3 bases; unmatched bases: 5. The CDR3 is 15 residues long. Germline values: CDR1 LNHDA, CDR2 SQIVND (reference sequence). CDR3 residues: CASSKGQDLYNEQFF. The CDR3 DNA follows: TGTGCCAGTAGTAAGGGACAGGACCTCTACAATGAGCAGTTCTTC.

This clone was detected once. V and J are TRBV29-1 and TRBJ2-3, with 9 positions matching TRBD1. V lost 4 bases, J lost 2 bases, and 4 bases stayed unmatched. CDR3 size: 14 residues. Germline V lookup: CDR1 SQVTM, CDR2 ANQGSEA. CDR3 protein: CSVVGTGFTDTQYF. CDR3 nucleotides: TGCAGCGTTGTAGGGACAGGGTTCACAGATACGCAGTATTTT.

This rearrangement joins TRBV6-1 to TRBJ2-7; D ambiguous. V dropped 7 bases and J dropped 4 bases, with 11 bases sitting between them. Germline CDR1 is MNHNS and CDR2 is SASEGT. This CDR3 contains 12 residues. The CDR3 loop reads CASTGRAYEQYF. As DNA, the CDR3 is TGTGCCAGCACAGGACGGGCTTACGAGCAGTACTTC.

V is TRBV27 and J is TRBJ2-7; TRBD1 aligns across 8 bases. The CDR3 runs 12 residues. V trimming: 10 bases; J trimming: 7 bases; junction bases outside the gene matches: 9. Germline lookup yields CDR1 MNHEY and CDR2 SMNVEV (reference sequence). For the CDR3, the DNA is TGTGCCACCCGGACAGGGCCGGGTGAGCAGTACTTC. This translates into CATRTGPGEQYF.

The sample holds one count of this clone. This sequence joins TRBV5-6 and TRBJ2-7; D might be TRBD1 (5 bases). Trimming cost V 4 bases and J 4 bases, with 12 bases left between them. The V gene's germline CDR1 is SGHDT and CDR2 YYEEEE. This CDR3 has 13 residues. The DNA of the CDR3 is TGTGCCAGCAGCCCATCGACAGATTACGAGCAGTACTTC. Translating gives CASSPSTDYEQYF.

This chain joins TRBV30 and TRBJ2-3; 11 positions agree with TRBD1. The V segment lost 8 bases and the J segment 6 bases; nucleotides outside the gene matches: 13. CDR3 length: 15 residues. Looked up from germline, CDR1 is GTSNPN and CDR2 is SVGIG (reference sequence). The CDR3, as DNA: TGTGCCGGATTTCCGGGACAGGGGGTCAGGGATACGCAGTATTTT. This translates into CAGFPGQGVRDTQYF.

In its sample, this clone was seen many times. The J gene is TRBJ2-6, the V gene TRBV6-1; the D is unclear. Trimming left V 4 bases short and J 0 bases short, with 7 bases between. This CDR3 has 15 residues. Germline CDR1 and CDR2: MNHNS and SASEGT. The DNA for the CDR3 is TGTGCCAGCAGTGCTACAGACTCTGGGGCCAACGTCCTGACTTTC. It specifies CASSATDSGANVLTF.

V is TRBV12-5 and J is TRBJ2-2; TRBD1 matches 10 bases. Trimming took 3 bases from V and 6 from J; bases not matched to a gene: 4. The CDR3 sequence is 15 residues long. Germline V CDR1 and CDR2: LGHNT, FRNRAP. In DNA form, the CDR3 reads TGTGCTAGTGGTTTCACCGGGACAGGGGCCGGGGAGCTGTTTTTT. This codes for CASGFTGTGAGELFF.

The chain combines TRBV7-3 with TRBJ2-1; 7 bases are a match to TRBD2. The CDR3 contains 20 residues. The V and J ends lost 4 bases and 1 base, in that order; junction bases with no gene match: 19. Looked up from germline, CDR1 is SGHTA and CDR2 is FQGTGA. Here the CDR3 DNA reads TGTGCCAGCAGCTCCCAGGGCCTAGCGGCCCAGGATCGGTCCTACAATGAGCAGTTCTTC. It encodes CASSSQGLAAQDRSYNEQFF. The whole variable domain, remainder taken from reference TRBV7-3 and TRBJ2-1, is GAGVSQTPSNKVTEKGKYVELRCDPISGHTALYWYRQSLGQGPEFLIYFQGTGAADDSGLPNDRFFAVRPEGSVSTLKIQRTERGDSAVYLCASSSQGLAAQDRSYNEQFFGPGTRLTVL.

This clone was seen a handful of times. The V call is TRBV7-9, the J call TRBJ2-2, with D perhaps matching TRBD2 (5 bases). The CDR3 runs to 12 residues. From germline, CDR1 is SEHNR and CDR2 FQNEAQ (reference sequence). V was trimmed by 11 bases and J by 9 bases, leaving 16 bases between them. The CDR3 is CALQEGRRELFF. CDR3 nucleotide sequence: TGTGCCCTCCAAGAGGGCCGTAGGGAGCTGTTTTTT.

The chain couples TRBV21-1 to TRBJ1-2; the listed D gene, TRBD1, was not tested against the DNA. TRBV21-1 is a recognized pseudogene. The CDR3 runs to 14 residues. Written as DNA, the CDR3 is TGTGCCAGCAGTCTGGTCGGACAGGGAGGTGGCTACACCTTC. This translates into CASSLVGQGGGYTF.

The chain joins TRBV5-5 to TRBJ1-2; perhaps TRBD1 as D (5 bases). This CDR3 has 18 amino acids. In germline, CDR1 is SGHKS, CDR2 YYEKEE (reference sequence). V lost 5 bases and J lost 4, with 27 bases in between. The CDR3 coding sequence is TGTGCCAGCAGTCCCTGGGGGGAGACCTACACCTCGGCCTATGGCTACACCTTC. Encoded protein: CASSPWGETYTSAYGYTF.

This clone appeared a few times. V is TRBV27 and J is TRBJ1-5; D gene unclear. The CDR3 contains 13 residues. Germline CDR1 reads MNHEY; CDR2 reads SMNVEV (reference sequence). V lost 8 bases and J lost 5, with 13 bases in between. The CDR3 spells CASALMTHQPQHF. In DNA form, the CDR3 reads TGTGCCAGCGCCCTTATGACACATCAGCCCCAGCATTTT.